This T cell receptor (beta chain) was identified in a study of identical twins. About this clonotype itself: Antigen specificity is unknown.

Study-level findings and limits: Twin-shared out-of-frame alpha sequences showed excess low generation probability. Insertions were reduced in abundant cord blood beta clonotypes but not in memory repertoires. The study reached conclusions through statistical analysis that was cross-sectional, not following the same donors. For zero-insertion analyses, partial confounding could come from invariant MAIT and iNKT cells.

V shed 5 bases and J shed 5 bases, with 16 bases lying between them. CDR3 length: 15 amino acids. TCRdb processed the 5' RACE reads anew with MiXCR; each CDR3 protein has one entry. The sample shows 1.5 million to 2 million distinct CDR3 sequences, roughly a third of them seen only once. Sequences were obtained from cord blood. This TCR was sampled from a newborn girl in good health. The J gene is TRBJ2-4, the V gene TRBV6-7, with D possibly being TRBD1 (6 bases). TRBV6-7 is annotated as an ORF whose role is uncertain. The CDR3 bases are TGTGCCAGCAGTCACCCACAGGACAGAGAAAACATTCAGTACTTC. Its translation is CASSHPQDRENIQYF.